This T cell receptor (beta chain) was recovered during a study of T cell responses to AZD1222 COVID-19 vaccine. General study findings and limits: Donors were mostly white British, more females; clonal diversity possibly underestimated.

The V gene's germline CDR1 is LGHDT and CDR2 YNNKEL (reference sequence). CDR3 length: 16 residues. V lost 1 base and J lost 3, with 14 bases in between. Clones were read by immunoSEQ multiplex PCR, and TCRdb kept only the in-frame ones, dropping some. The table includes about 180,000 clones, 80% to 90% detected once. Turning to this clone: Its antigen is unidentified.

The V call is TRBV3-1 (or the pseudogene TRBV3-2), the J call TRBJ2-3; weak D call: TRBD1 (6 bases). The receptor was derived from an adult in good health. The source was peripheral blood, collected on day 0 of AZD1222 vaccination. The CDR3 is CASSQAGGAATDTQYF. The CDR3 DNA reads as TGTGCCAGCAGCCAAGCTGGGGGCGCAGCTACAGATACGCAGTATTTT.